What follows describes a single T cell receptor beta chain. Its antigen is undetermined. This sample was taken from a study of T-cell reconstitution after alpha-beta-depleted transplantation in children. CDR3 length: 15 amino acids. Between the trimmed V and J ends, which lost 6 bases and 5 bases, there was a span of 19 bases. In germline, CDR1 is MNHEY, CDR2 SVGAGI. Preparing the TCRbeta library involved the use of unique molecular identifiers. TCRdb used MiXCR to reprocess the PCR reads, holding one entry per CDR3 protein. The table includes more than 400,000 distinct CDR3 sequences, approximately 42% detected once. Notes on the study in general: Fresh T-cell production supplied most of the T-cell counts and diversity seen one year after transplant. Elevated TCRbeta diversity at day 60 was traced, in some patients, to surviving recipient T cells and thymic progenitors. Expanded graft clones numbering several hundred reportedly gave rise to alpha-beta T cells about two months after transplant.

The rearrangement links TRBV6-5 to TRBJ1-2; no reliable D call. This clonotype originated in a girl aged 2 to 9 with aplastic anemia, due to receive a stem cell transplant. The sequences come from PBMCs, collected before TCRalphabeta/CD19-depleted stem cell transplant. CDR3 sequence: CASRLSQTRGYGYTF. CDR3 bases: TGTGCCAGCAGATTATCTCAGACCCGTGGTTATGGCTACACCTTC.